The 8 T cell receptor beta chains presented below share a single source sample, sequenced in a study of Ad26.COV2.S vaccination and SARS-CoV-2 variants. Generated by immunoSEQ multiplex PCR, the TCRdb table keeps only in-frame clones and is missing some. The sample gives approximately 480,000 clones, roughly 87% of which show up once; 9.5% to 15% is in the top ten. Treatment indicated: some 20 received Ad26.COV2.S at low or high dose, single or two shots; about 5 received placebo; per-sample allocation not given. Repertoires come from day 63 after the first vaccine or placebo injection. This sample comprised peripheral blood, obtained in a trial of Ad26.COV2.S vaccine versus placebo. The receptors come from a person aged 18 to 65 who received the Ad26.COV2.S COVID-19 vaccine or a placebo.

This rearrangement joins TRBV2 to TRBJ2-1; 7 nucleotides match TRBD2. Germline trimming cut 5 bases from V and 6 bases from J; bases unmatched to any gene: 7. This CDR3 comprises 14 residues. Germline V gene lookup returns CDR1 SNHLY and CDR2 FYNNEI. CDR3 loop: CASSPGLAANEQFF. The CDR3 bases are TGTGCCAGCAGTCCGGGGCTAGCGGCCAATGAGCAGTTCTTC.

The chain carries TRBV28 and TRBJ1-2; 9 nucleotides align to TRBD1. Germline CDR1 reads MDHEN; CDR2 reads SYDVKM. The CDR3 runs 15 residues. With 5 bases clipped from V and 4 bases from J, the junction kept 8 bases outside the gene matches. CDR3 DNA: TGTGCCAGCAGTCTAGGGACAGGGAGTATCTATGGCTACACCTTC. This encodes CASSLGTGSIYGYTF.

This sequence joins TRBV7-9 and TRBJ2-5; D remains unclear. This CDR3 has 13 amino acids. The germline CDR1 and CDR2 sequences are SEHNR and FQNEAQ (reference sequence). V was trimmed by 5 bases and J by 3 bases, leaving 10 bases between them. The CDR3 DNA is TGTGCCAGCAGCCTCGACCCCGAAGAGACCCAGTACTTC. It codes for CASSLDPEETQYF.

CDR3: CASRLDRVTEKLFF. As DNA, the CDR3 is TGTGCCAGCAGACTCGACAGGGTCACTGAAAAACTGTTTTTT. This chain uses TRBV6-5 with TRBJ1-4; 7 bases agree with TRBD1. Germline V gene data show CDR1 as MNHEY and CDR2 as SVGAGI. Losses at the gene ends were 6 bases for V and 7 bases for J; bases not matched to a gene: 8. The CDR3 extends over 14 amino acids.

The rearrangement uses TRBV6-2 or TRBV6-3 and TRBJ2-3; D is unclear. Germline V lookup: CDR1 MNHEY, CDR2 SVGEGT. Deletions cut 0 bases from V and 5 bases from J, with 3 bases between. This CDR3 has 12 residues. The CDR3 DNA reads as TGTGCCAGCAGTTACTCGAGAGATACGCAGTATTTT. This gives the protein CASSYSRDTQYF.

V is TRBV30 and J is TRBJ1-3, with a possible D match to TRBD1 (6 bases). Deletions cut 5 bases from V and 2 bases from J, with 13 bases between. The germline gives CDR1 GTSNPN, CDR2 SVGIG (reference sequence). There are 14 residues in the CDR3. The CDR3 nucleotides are TGTGCCTGGCATCCAGGGGTACCTGGAAACACCATATATTTT. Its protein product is CAWHPGVPGNTIYF.

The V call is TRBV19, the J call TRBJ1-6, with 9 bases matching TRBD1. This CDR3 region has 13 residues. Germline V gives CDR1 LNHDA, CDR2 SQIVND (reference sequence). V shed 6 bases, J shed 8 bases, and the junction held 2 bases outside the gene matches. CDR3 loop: CASRTGGDSPLHF. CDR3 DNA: TGTGCCAGTAGAACAGGGGGCGATTCACCCCTCCACTTT.

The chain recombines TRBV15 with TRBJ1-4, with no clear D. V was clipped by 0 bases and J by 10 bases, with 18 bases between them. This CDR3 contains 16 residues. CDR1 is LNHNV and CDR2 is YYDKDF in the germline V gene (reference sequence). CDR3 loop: CATSRDPTSPAGKLFF. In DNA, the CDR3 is TGTGCCACCAGCAGAGATCCCACTTCCCCGGCTGGAAAACTGTTTTTT.